This is a list of T cell receptor beta chains from one sample in a study of T cells in Graves' hyperthyroidism and ophthalmopathy. MiXCR, applied by TCRdb to the multiplex PCR reads, yields one record per CDR3 protein. The table shows fewer than 200,000 distinct CDR3 sequences, with 15% to 20% occurring only once. The sequenced sample was blood. The receptor source for this set is a woman between 45 and 60 years old with Graves' hyperthyroidism. CDR3s include the opening cysteine and the closing phenylalanine or tryptophan. The D gene is left open where the match is weak. Rows give clone size only sometimes, using once, few, many, or a class for an expanded clone.

v_gene: TRBV27; abundance: many; j_gene: TRBJ2-2; d_gene: .; CDR3nt: TGTGCCAGCAGTTATAAGCGTACCGGGGAGCTGTTTTTT; CDR3aa: CASSYKRTGELFF
v_gene: TRBV6-2/TRBV6-3; abundance: many; j_gene: TRBJ1-5; d_gene: TRBD1; CDR3nt: TGTGCCAGCAGTTACCCGGGACAGGTAAATCAGCCCCAGCATTTT; CDR3aa: CASSYPGQVNQPQHF
v_gene: TRBV11-2; abundance: many; j_gene: TRBJ2-5; d_gene: TRBD2; CDR3nt: TGTGCCAGCAGCTTTTCCGCGGGGGGGGAGACCCAGTACTTC; CDR3aa: CASSFSAGGETQYF
v_gene: TRBV6-4; abundance: many; j_gene: TRBJ1-2; d_gene: .; CDR3nt: TGTGCCAGCAGTGACGGGAAAGGCTACACCTTC; CDR3aa: CASSDGKGYTF
v_gene: TRBV5-1; abundance: many; j_gene: TRBJ1-3; d_gene: .; CDR3nt: TGCGCCAGCAGCTTGGATACCCCTGGAAACACCATATATTTT; CDR3aa: CASSLDTPGNTIYF
v_gene: TRBV6-1; abundance: .; j_gene: TRBJ2-7; d_gene: TRBD2; CDR3nt: TGTGCCAGCAGGGGCCACGCTAGCGGGAGGAACGAGCAGTACTTC; CDR3aa: CASRGHASGRNEQYF
v_gene: TRBV15; abundance: many; j_gene: TRBJ2-5; d_gene: .; CDR3nt: TGTGCCACCAGCATACCCCTAGACGGGGAGACCCAGTACTTC; CDR3aa: CATSIPLDGETQYF
v_gene: TRBV12-3/TRBV12-4; abundance: .; j_gene: TRBJ2-5; d_gene: TRBD2; CDR3nt: TGTGCCAGCAGTTTAGAGAGCGGGAGTGGCGTAGAGACCCAGTACTTC; CDR3aa: CASSLESGSGVETQYF
v_gene: TRBV10-3; abundance: .; j_gene: TRBJ2-1; d_gene: TRBD2; CDR3nt: TGTGCCACCGCCCATCCGGGAGGCGTCTACAATGAGCAGTTCTTC; CDR3aa: CATAHPGGVYNEQFF
v_gene: TRBV4-1; abundance: many; j_gene: TRBJ2-3; d_gene: .; CDR3nt: TGCGCCAGCAGCCAAGATCCGGCTAGTCGGGCAGATACGCAGTATTTT; CDR3aa: CASSQDPASRADTQYF
v_gene: TRBV6-1; abundance: many; j_gene: TRBJ1-5; d_gene: .; CDR3nt: TGTGCCAGCAGGTCTCGGACGGGCAATCAGCCCCAGCATTTT; CDR3aa: CASRSRTGNQPQHF
v_gene: TRBV19; abundance: many; j_gene: TRBJ1-1; d_gene: .; CDR3nt: TGTGCCAGTAGTACCGAGACGAGGAACACTGAAGCTTTCTTT; CDR3aa: CASSTETRNTEAFF
v_gene: TRBV7-9; abundance: many; j_gene: TRBJ2-5; d_gene: .; CDR3nt: TGTGCCAGCAGCTTAATTGGTTCAGGCGGATTTTCCCGGGAGACCCAGTACTTC; CDR3aa: CASSLIGSGGFSRETQYF
v_gene: TRBV25-1; abundance: many; j_gene: TRBJ1-2; d_gene: .; CDR3nt: TGTGCCAGCAGTGAAACAGGGCCTTTCTATGGCTACACCTTC; CDR3aa: CASSETGPFYGYTF
v_gene: TRBV6-1; abundance: few; j_gene: TRBJ2-2; d_gene: .; CDR3nt: TGTGCCAGCAGGGAAGGGGACTCTCTAGGGGAGCTGTTTTTT; CDR3aa: CASREGDSLGELFF
v_gene: TRBV10-2; abundance: few; j_gene: TRBJ2-7; d_gene: TRBD1; CDR3nt: TGCGCCAGCAGTGTACGACAAGGGGGCGGCGAGCAGTACTTC; CDR3aa: CASSVRQGGGEQYF
v_gene: TRBV5-1; abundance: many; j_gene: TRBJ1-1; d_gene: .; CDR3nt: TGCGCCAGCAGCTTCGGGGGGGCTTTGAACACTGAAGCTTTCTTT; CDR3aa: CASSFGGALNTEAFF
v_gene: TRBV4-1; abundance: few; j_gene: TRBJ2-1; d_gene: .; CDR3nt: TGCGCCAGCAGCCAATTATCAGGGACCGCGCTCTTTTACGCTGAGCAGTTCTTC; CDR3aa: CASSQLSGTALFYAEQFF
v_gene: TRBV4-1; abundance: .; j_gene: TRBJ1-2; d_gene: .; CDR3nt: TGCGCCAGCAGCCCTTCGACGAGGTGGGGTACGGGTGGCTACACCTTC; CDR3aa: CASSPSTRWGTGGYTF
v_gene: TRBV28; abundance: many; j_gene: TRBJ2-3; d_gene: .; CDR3nt: TGTGCCAGCATCCCCAGCCCGGGACACTTTATCGACGCAGATACGCAGTATTTT; CDR3aa: CASIPSPGHFIDADTQYF
v_gene: TRBV15; abundance: many; j_gene: TRBJ1-1; d_gene: .; CDR3nt: TGTGCCACCAGCAGCCTGGAACGCACTGAAGCTTTCTTT; CDR3aa: CATSSLERTEAFF
v_gene: TRBV3-1; abundance: many; j_gene: TRBJ2-7; d_gene: .; CDR3nt: TGTGCCAGCAGCCACCCTAATCGACCCTACGAGCAGTACTTC; CDR3aa: CASSHPNRPYEQYF
v_gene: TRBV6-5; abundance: many; j_gene: TRBJ2-2; d_gene: .; CDR3nt: TGTGCCAGCAGTTACTCAGGGTTCACCGGGGAGCTGTTTTTT; CDR3aa: CASSYSGFTGELFF
v_gene: TRBV3-1; abundance: many; j_gene: TRBJ2-1; d_gene: .; CDR3nt: TGTGCCAGCAGCCAAGAAGGTAGCTGGGAGCAGTTCTTC; CDR3aa: CASSQEGSWEQFF